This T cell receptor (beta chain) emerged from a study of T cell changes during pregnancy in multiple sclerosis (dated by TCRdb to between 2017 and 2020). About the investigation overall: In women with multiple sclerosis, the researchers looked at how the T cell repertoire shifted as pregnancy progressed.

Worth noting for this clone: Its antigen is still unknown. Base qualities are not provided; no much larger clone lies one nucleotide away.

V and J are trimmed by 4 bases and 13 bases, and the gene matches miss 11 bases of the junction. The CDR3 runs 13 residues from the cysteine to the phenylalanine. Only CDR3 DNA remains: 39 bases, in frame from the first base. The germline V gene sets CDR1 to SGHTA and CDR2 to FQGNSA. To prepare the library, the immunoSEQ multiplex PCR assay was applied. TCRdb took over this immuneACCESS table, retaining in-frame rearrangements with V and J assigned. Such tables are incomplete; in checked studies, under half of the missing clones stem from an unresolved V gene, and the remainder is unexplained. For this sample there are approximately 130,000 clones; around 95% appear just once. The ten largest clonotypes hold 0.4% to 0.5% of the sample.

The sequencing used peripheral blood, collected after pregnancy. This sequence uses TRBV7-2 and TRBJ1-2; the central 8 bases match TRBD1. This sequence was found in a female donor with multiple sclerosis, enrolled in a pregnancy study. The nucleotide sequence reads TGTGCCAGCAGCTCGCGGCAGGGGGCTGTCAGCACCTTC. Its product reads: CASSSRQGAVSTF.